The 19 T cell receptor beta chains in this list originate from one sample, sequenced in a study of blood T cell repertoires in COVID-19. The table came from immunoSEQ multiplex PCR; TCRdb's copy has only in-frame clones and leaves some out. Here the sample spans fewer than 350,000 clones, roughly 85% being singletons. Sample: PBMCs or T cells enriched from blood (not recorded which). Receptors were obtained from a woman aged 45 to 65 who had recovered from COVID-19.

CDR3 loop: CASSLGGGNSDYGYTF. CDR3 sequence (DNA): TGTGCCAGCAGCTTGGGGGGGGGCAATTCTGACTATGGCTACACCTTC. This chain uses TRBV5-4 with TRBJ1-2, with D possibly being TRBD1 (6 bases). The V end was cut by 0 bases, the J end by 3 bases, with 15 bases between. CDR1 and CDR2 (germline): SGHNT, YYREEE (reference sequence). The CDR3 has 16 amino acids.

The CDR3, as DNA: TGTGCCTGGAACCGCCGGACAGGAAAAACAACTAATGAAAAACTGTTTTTT. Translation gives CAWNRRTGKTTNEKLFF. V usage is TRBV30 and J usage is TRBJ1-4; TRBD1 matches at 7 bases. CDR1 is GTSNPN, CDR2 SVGIG, per germline (reference sequence). J lost 0 bases, V lost 4 bases, and 11 bases had no gene match. The CDR3 runs to 17 residues.

CDR3: CASSMTVTGNTIYF. The CDR3 DNA reads TGTGCCAGCAGTATGACAGTTACCGGAAACACCATATATTTT. The rearrangement uses TRBV6-5 and TRBJ1-3; weak D call: TRBD1 (5 bases). The CDR3 length is 14 residues. Germline V gene lookup returns CDR1 MNHEY and CDR2 SVGAGI. V gave up 5 bases and J gave up 4 bases, with 12 bases separating them.

This clone was detected a few times. The chain employs TRBV9 and TRBJ2-7, with 7 bases matching TRBD1. CDR1 SGDLS and CDR2 YYNGEE come from the germline V gene. The CDR3 is 15 amino acids. J was trimmed by 2 bases and V by 4 bases; bases with no gene match: 9. CDR3 region: CASSPDPGTAYEQYF. CDR3 in DNA: TGTGCCAGCAGCCCCGACCCCGGGACAGCCTACGAGCAGTACTTC.

This sequence joins TRBV6-1 and TRBJ1-1; 9 bases align to TRBD1. There are 16 residues in the CDR3. Losses at the gene ends were 3 bases for V and 5 bases for J; bases not matched to a gene: 10. CDR1 is MNHNS and CDR2 is SASEGT in the germline V gene. CDR3 residues: CASSDRAGTGQTEAFF. The DNA for the CDR3 is TGTGCCAGCAGTGACCGGGCCGGGACAGGGCAAACTGAAGCTTTCTTT.

This clone has a single count. The rearrangement joins TRBV3-1 (or the pseudogene TRBV3-2) to TRBJ2-3, with a weak D call TRBD1 (6 bases). The V gene lost 8 bases and the J gene lost 2 bases, with 14 bases spanning the gap. Germline-derived CDR1 and CDR2 are LGHDT and YNNKEL (reference sequence). This CDR3 has 14 residues. DNA for the CDR3: TGTGCCAGCCGATATACGGGACACACAGATACGCAGTATTTT. Its translation is CASRYTGHTDTQYF.

V is TRBV27 and J is TRBJ1-2; D is possibly TRBD1 (6 bases). The ends were cut back, 4 bases at V and 8 bases at J, with 17 bases in the middle. The germline V gene encodes CDR1 MNHEY and CDR2 SMNVEV (reference sequence). The CDR3 length is 14 residues. This CDR3 is CASSSTDRSLGYTF. CDR3 coding DNA: TGTGCCAGCAGTTCAACAGACAGGAGTTTGGGCTACACCTTC.

The chain recombines TRBV5-4 with TRBJ2-7; the match to TRBD2 covers 9 bases. Germline V gives CDR1 SGHNT, CDR2 YYREEE (reference sequence). The V gene end was trimmed by 7 bases and the J gene end by 6 bases; junction bases not matched to a gene: 5. The CDR3 is 12 residues long. CDR3 protein: CASQAGGLEQYF. CDR3 bases: TGTGCCAGCCAAGCGGGAGGCCTCGAGCAGTACTTC.

This chain joins TRBV10-3 and TRBJ2-7, with TRBD1 matching 7 bases. After removal of 3 bases from V and 1 base from J, the junction contained 3 bases not matched to a gene. The CDR3 has 14 residues. Germline-derived CDR1 and CDR2 are ENHRY and SYGVKD. The CDR3 sequence: CAISERQGSYEQYF. CDR3 DNA sequence: TGTGCCATCAGTGAAAGACAGGGTTCCTACGAGCAGTACTTC.

The rearrangement links TRBV4-1 to TRBJ1-2; D ambiguous. Germline CDR1 MGHRA, CDR2 YSYEKL. V lost 5 bases to trimming and J lost 4 bases, with 11 bases between them. The CDR3 is made up of 13 amino acids. The chain's CDR3 is CASSSNGGYGYTF. The DNA for the CDR3 is TGCGCCAGCAGCTCGAACGGAGGCTATGGCTACACCTTC.

The chain carries TRBV3-1 (or the pseudogene TRBV3-2) and TRBJ1-4, with D perhaps TRBD1 (6 bases). V lost 5 bases and J 3 bases, leaving 13 bases between the germline ends. This CDR3 is 15 amino acids long. Germline lookup yields CDR1 LGHDT and CDR2 YNNKEL (reference sequence). CDR3 residues: CASSTRQASNEKLFF. In DNA form, the CDR3 reads TGTGCCAGCAGCACCCGACAGGCGTCTAATGAAAAACTGTTTTTT.

This clone appeared a few times. The chain joins TRBV28 to TRBJ1-2, with TRBD1 as a possible D gene (6 bases). The ends were cut back, 6 bases at V and 4 bases at J, with 27 bases in the middle. This CDR3 has 18 residues. Germline V gene sequence: CDR1 MDHEN, CDR2 SYDVKM. The CDR3 here is CASSSPAGYGRGGYGYTF. The CDR3 DNA reads as TGTGCCAGCAGCTCCCCCGCAGGGTATGGGAGGGGGGGCTATGGCTACACCTTC.

This chain uses TRBV19 with TRBJ2-1; D gene ambiguous. The V gene lost 3 bases and the J gene lost 4 bases, with 7 bases spanning the gap. This CDR3 spans 13 amino acids. Germline V gives CDR1 LNHDA, CDR2 SQIVND (reference sequence). CDR3 amino acids: CASSISRYNEQFF. The CDR3 bases are TGTGCCAGTAGTATTTCCCGTTACAATGAGCAGTTCTTC.

The rearrangement uses TRBV28 and TRBJ1-1; TRBD1 aligns across 10 bases. Trimming cost V 4 bases and J 7 bases; bases outside gene matches: 15. The CDR3 has 17 residues. Germline CDR1 MDHEN, CDR2 SYDVKM. CDR3 sequence: CASSSPGQGTIRGEAFF. In DNA, the CDR3 is TGTGCCAGCAGTTCACCGGGACAGGGGACGATTAGGGGTGAAGCTTTCTTT.

This clone has a single count. This rearrangement joins TRBV5-1 to TRBJ2-3; 7 bases are a match to TRBD2. This CDR3 has 16 residues. V lost 0 bases and J lost 2; bases outside the gene matches: 6. CDR1 SGHRS and CDR2 YFSETQ come from the germline V gene. CDR3 in amino acids: CASSLGGGGNTDTQYF. Here the CDR3 DNA reads TGCGCCAGCAGCTTGGGCGGGGGAGGGAACACAGATACGCAGTATTTT.

This clone was detected once. The V call is TRBV4-1, the J call TRBJ1-4; D is perhaps TRBD1 (6 bases). This CDR3 has 15 residues. Germline assignment: CDR1 MGHRA and CDR2 YSYEKL. V was clipped by 4 bases and J by 8 bases, with 17 bases between them. CDR3 nucleotides: TGCGCCAGCAGCCGTCCTATCGACAGGAGGGAAAAACTGTTTTTT. This translates into CASSRPIDRREKLFF.

The chain has TRBV3-1 (or the pseudogene TRBV3-2) and TRBJ1-1; D unclear. Germline-derived CDR1 and CDR2 are LGHDT and YNNKEL (reference sequence). Trimming removed 1 base at V and 4 bases at J, with 19 bases between. The CDR3 has 17 residues. The CDR3 DNA sequence: TGTGCCAGCAGCCAAGGGCAGCGGGTAGGGCCGGGCACTGAAGCTTTCTTT. As protein: CASSQGQRVGPGTEAFF.

This clone has only a few counts. The gene calls are TRBV10-1 and TRBJ1-1; D ambiguous. This CDR3 region has 19 residues. The germline CDR1 and CDR2 sequences are WNHNN and SYGVQD (reference sequence). Trimming cost V 0 bases and J 3 bases, with 23 bases left between them. CDR3 DNA sequence: TGCGCCAGCAGTGAGTCGTTACCGGGTAGGGAGTCTTGGGACACTGAAGCTTTCTTT. Translating gives CASSESLPGRESWDTEAFF.

V gene TRBV27 combines with J gene TRBJ1-2; maybe TRBD1 (5 bases). The CDR3 runs 15 residues. V lost 5 bases and J 5 bases, leaving 18 bases between the germline ends. Germline lookup yields CDR1 MNHEY and CDR2 SMNVEV (reference sequence). CDR3 sequence reads: CASSPLSRQRYGYTF. The CDR3 nucleotides read TGTGCCAGCAGTCCACTATCACGACAGCGTTATGGCTACACCTTC.